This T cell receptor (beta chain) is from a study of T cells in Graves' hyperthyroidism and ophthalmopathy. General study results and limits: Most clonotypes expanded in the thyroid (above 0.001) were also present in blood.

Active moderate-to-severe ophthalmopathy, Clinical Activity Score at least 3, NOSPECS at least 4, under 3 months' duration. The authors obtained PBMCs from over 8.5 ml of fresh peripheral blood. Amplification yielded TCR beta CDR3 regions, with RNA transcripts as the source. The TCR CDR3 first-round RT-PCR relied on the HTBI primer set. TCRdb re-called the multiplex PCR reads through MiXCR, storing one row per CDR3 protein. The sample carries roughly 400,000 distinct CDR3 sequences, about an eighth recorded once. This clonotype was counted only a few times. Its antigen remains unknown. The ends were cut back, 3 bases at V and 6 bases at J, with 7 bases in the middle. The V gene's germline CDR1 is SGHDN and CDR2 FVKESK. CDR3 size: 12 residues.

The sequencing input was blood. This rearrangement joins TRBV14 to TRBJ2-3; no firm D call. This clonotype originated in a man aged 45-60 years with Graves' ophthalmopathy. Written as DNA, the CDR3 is TGTGCCAGCAGCCATCTTCGGGATACGCAGTATTTT. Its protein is CASSHLRDTQYF.